This T cell receptor beta chain was profiled in a study of CD8 T cells in Susac syndrome. The RNA, about 0.45 to 1 ug, was put through reverse transcription using random hexamers. TCRdb used MiXCR to reprocess the immunoSEQ multiplex PCR reads, holding one entry per CDR3 protein. The table shows about 120,000 distinct CDR3 sequences, with 96% occurring only once. The TCR was taken from a human donor with Susac syndrome. The sequencing sample was made of CD4+ T cells from PBMCs.

CDR3 sequence: CASRTPQGFNQPQHF. The CDR3, as DNA: TGTGCCAGCAGGACGCCCCAGGGGTTCAATCAGCCCCAGCATTTT. The chain employs TRBV6-1 and TRBJ1-5; TRBD1 is a possible D gene (6 bases). From germline, CDR1 is MNHNS and CDR2 SASEGT. Trimming cost V 6 bases and J 3 bases, with 15 bases left between them. The CDR3 loop spans 15 amino acids.